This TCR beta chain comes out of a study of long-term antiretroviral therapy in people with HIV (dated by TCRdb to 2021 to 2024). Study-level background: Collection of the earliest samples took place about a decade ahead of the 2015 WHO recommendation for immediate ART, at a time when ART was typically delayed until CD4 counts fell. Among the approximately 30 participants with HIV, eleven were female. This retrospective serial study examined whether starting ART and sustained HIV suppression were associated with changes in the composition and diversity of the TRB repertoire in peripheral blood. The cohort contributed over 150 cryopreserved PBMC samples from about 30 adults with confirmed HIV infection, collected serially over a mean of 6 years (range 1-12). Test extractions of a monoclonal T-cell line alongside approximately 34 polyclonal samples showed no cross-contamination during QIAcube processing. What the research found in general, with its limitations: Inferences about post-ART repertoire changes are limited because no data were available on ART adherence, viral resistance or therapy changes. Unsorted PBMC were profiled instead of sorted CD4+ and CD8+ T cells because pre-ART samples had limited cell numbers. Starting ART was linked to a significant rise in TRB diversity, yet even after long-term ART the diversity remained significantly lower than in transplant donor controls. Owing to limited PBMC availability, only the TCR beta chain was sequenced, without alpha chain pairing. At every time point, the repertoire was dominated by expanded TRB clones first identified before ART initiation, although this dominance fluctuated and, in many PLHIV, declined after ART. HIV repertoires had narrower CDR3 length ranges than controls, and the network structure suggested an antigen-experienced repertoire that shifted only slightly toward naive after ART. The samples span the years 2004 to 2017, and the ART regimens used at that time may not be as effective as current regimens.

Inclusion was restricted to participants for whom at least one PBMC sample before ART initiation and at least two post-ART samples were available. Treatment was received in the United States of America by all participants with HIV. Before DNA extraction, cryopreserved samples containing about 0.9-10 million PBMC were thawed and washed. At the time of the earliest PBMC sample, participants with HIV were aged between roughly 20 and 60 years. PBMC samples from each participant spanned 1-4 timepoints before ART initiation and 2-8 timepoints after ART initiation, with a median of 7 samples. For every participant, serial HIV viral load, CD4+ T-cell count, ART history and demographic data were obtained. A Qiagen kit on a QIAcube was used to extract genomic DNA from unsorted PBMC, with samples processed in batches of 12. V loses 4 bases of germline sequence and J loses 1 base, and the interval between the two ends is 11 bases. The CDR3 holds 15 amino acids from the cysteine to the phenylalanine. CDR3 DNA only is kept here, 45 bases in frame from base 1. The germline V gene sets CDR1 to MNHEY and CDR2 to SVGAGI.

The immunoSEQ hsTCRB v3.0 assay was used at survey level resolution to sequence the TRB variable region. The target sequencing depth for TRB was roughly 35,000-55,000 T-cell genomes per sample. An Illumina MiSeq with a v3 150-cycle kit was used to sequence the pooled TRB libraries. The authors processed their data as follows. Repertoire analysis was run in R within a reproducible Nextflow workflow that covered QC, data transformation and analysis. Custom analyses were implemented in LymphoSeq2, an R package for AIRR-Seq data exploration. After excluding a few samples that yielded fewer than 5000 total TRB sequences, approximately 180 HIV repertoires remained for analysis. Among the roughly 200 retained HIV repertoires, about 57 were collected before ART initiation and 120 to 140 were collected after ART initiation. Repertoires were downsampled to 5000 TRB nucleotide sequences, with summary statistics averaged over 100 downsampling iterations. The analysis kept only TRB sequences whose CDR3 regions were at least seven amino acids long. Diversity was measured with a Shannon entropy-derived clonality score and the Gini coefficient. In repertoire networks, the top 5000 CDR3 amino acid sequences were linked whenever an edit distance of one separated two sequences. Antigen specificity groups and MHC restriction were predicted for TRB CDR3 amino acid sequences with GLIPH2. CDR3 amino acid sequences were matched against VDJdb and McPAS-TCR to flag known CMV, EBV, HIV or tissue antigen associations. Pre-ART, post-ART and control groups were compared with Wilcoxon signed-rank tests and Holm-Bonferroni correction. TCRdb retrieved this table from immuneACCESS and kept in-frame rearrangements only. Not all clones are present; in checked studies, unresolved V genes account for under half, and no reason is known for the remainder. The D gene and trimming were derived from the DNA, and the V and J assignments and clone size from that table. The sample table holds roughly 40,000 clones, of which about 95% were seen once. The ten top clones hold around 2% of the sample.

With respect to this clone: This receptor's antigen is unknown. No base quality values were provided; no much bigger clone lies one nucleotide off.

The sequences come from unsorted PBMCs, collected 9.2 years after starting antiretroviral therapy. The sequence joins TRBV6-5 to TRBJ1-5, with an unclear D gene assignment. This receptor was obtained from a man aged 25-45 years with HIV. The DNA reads TGTGCCAGCAGTTTAACGGGAGGAAGCAATCAGCCCCAGCATTTT. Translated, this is CASSLTGGSNQPQHF.